Presented here are 23 T cell receptor beta chains from one specimen sequenced in a study of shared clonotypes between healthy human individuals. Here immunoSEQ multiplex PCR was the method, and the copy in TCRdb shows in-frame clones only, minus some. The table records roughly 500,000 clones, about 82% of them present only once. Sequencing was done on a sample of PBMCs. These receptor sequences come from a woman aged 40 to 50 in good health. Some clones in this sample may be carry-over from other donors' samples.

This chain uses TRBV5-6 with TRBJ2-3; 7 bases are a match to TRBD2. This CDR3 contains 15 residues. Germline V gene lookup returns CDR1 SGHDT and CDR2 YYEEEE. Germline trimming cut 4 bases from V and 4 bases from J; bases unmatched to any gene: 9. CDR3 sequence (DNA): TGTGCCAGCAGCCGTAGCGGGTCTAGCGCAGATACGCAGTATTTT. Protein sequence: CASSRSGSSADTQYF.

This chain links TRBV30 with TRBJ2-3; 9 bases are a match to TRBD2. In germline, CDR1 is GTSNPN, CDR2 SVGIG (reference sequence). The CDR3 is made up of 16 amino acids. V dropped 3 bases and J dropped 2; count of bases not matched to a gene: 9. CDR3 protein: CAWRTLTSGYTDTQYF. DNA of the CDR3: TGTGCCTGGAGAACCCTGACTAGCGGCTACACAGATACGCAGTATTTT. Based on the CDR3 plus reference TRBV30 and TRBJ2-3, the full variable domain is SQTIHQWPATLVQPVGSPLSLECTVEGTSNPNLYWYRQAAGRGLQLLFYSVGIGQISSEVPQNLSASRPQDRQFILSSKKLLLSDSGFYLCAWRTLTSGYTDTQYFGPGTRLTVL.

The genes are TRBV6-1 and TRBJ2-3; tentatively, D is TRBD2 (6 bases). Trimming left V 4 bases short and J 3 bases short, with 14 bases between. This CDR3 comprises 15 residues. Germline V gene lookup returns CDR1 MNHNS and CDR2 SASEGT. For the CDR3, the DNA is TGTGCCAGCAGTGTACTAGCTCCAGGGACAGATACGCAGTATTTT. Translated: CASSVLAPGTDTQYF.

Of note for this clone: An end of the junction does not agree with germline; a read error may underlie this. The genes are TRBV30 and TRBJ1-2, with 11 bases matching TRBD1. The CDR3 loop spans 15 amino acids. Germline V CDR1 and CDR2: GTSNPN, SVGIG (reference sequence). In DNA form, the CDR3 reads TGTGCCTGGAGCGTCCTCGGACAGGGGGCGGATGGCCACACCTTC. It encodes CAWSVLGQGADGHTF.

The chain recombines TRBV19 with TRBJ2-7, with D unresolved. V was pared by 5 bases and J by 5 bases, with 19 bases between. The germline V gene has CDR1 LNHDA and CDR2 SQIVND (reference sequence). CDR3 size: 15 residues. Written as DNA, the CDR3 is TGTGCCAGTAGTCCCTTCCCCCCGGGCCCCAACGAGCAGTACTTC. Translation: CASSPFPPGPNEQYF.

This rearrangement joins TRBV18 to TRBJ2-7, with D perhaps matching TRBD1 (5 bases). Deletions cut 5 bases from V and 0 bases from J, with 14 bases between. The germline V gene has CDR1 KGHSH and CDR2 LQKENI. The CDR3 is 15 amino acids. The CDR3 coding sequence is TGTGCCAGCTCATCCAACCCCCAGGGCTCCTACGAGCAGTACTTC. Translating it yields CASSSNPQGSYEQYF.

This clone was seen more than once but under ten times. V gene TRBV9 combines with J gene TRBJ2-1; D perhaps matches TRBD1 (5 bases). The CDR3 is 13 amino acids. V was clipped by 0 bases and J by 4 bases, with 5 bases between them. The germline V gene encodes CDR1 SGDLS and CDR2 YYNGEE. The CDR3 region has the DNA TGTGCCAGCAGCGTAGAGGGGTACAATGAGCAGTTCTTC. Its translation: CASSVEGYNEQFF. The full variable domain, in which reference TRBV9 and TRBJ2-1 provide the parts outside the CDR3, is DSGVTQTPKHLITATGQRVTLRCSPRSGDLSVYWYQQSLDQGLQFLIQYYNGEERAKGNILERFSAQQFPDLHSELNLSSLELGDSALYFCASSVEGYNEQFFGPGTRLTVL.

The J gene is TRBJ2-7, the V gene TRBV11-2; D is undetermined. CDR1 is SGHAT and CDR2 is FQNNGV in the germline V gene. This CDR3 is 14 amino acids long. Trimming stripped 0 bases from V and 3 bases from J, with 9 bases between. CDR3 in amino acids: CASSLDLASYEQYF. The CDR3 coding sequence is TGTGCCAGCAGCTTAGATTTGGCTAGCTACGAGCAGTACTTC. The entire variable domain, with the rest obtained from reference TRBV11-2 and TRBJ2-7, is as follows: EAGVAQSPRYKIIEKRQSVAFWCNPISGHATLYWYQQILGQGPKLLIQFQNNGVVDDSQLPKDRFSAERLKGVDSTLKIQPAKLEDSAVYLCASSLDLASYEQYFGPGTRLTVT.

The chain recombines TRBV11-2 with TRBJ2-2, with 7 bases that match TRBD1. The CDR3 has 14 residues. Per germline, CDR1 SGHAT and CDR2 FQNNGV. V was pared by 5 bases and J by 4 bases, with 4 bases of the junction left unmatched. CDR3: CASSPGQATGELFF. CDR3 in DNA: TGTGCCAGCAGCCCCGGACAGGCCACCGGGGAGCTGTTTTTT.

The chain recombines TRBV28 with TRBJ2-3; TRBD2 matches at 11 bases. The CDR3 runs 16 residues. After removal of 1 base from V and 6 bases from J, the junction contained 6 bases not matched to a gene. Germline lookup yields CDR1 MDHEN and CDR2 SYDVKM. CDR3 loop: CASSLLAGLADDTQYF. In DNA, the CDR3 is TGTGCCAGCAGTTTATTAGCGGGACTAGCGGATGATACGCAGTATTTT.

This chain joins TRBV7-2 and TRBJ1-1, with D possibly being TRBD1 (6 bases). Trimming took 5 bases from V and 6 from J, leaving 19 bases between them. CDR3 size: 15 residues. Germline V CDR1 and CDR2: SGHTA, FQGNSA. Written as DNA, the CDR3 is TGTGCCAGCAGCAGGCTCGGGGGGGCCGCGGCTGAAGCTTTCTTT. Encoded protein: CASSRLGGAAAEAFF.

V gene TRBV7-2 combines with J gene TRBJ2-2; D not certain. Germline V gives CDR1 SGHTA, CDR2 FQGNSA. V was clipped by 0 bases and J by 7 bases, with 12 bases between them. The CDR3 has 15 residues. Here the CDR3 DNA reads TGTGCCAGCAGCTTAGCGTTAGACCGGAGCGGGGAGCTGTTTTTT. This gives the protein CASSLALDRSGELFF.

This clone was seen a few times. The rearrangement uses TRBV2 and TRBJ1-1; D is undetermined. Germline CDR1 and CDR2: SNHLY and FYNNEI. V was pared by 10 bases and J by 0 bases, with 12 bases between. This CDR3 is built from 13 residues. CDR3 protein: CAMSADMNTEAFF. In DNA, the CDR3 is TGTGCCATGAGCGCGGATATGAACACTGAAGCTTTCTTT.

This chain connects TRBV5-6 to TRBJ1-1; the D gene is possibly TRBD1 (6 bases). Germline V lookup: CDR1 SGHDT, CDR2 YYEEEE. This CDR3 spans 14 amino acids. V shed 4 bases and J shed 3 bases, with 13 bases lying between them. The CDR3 bases are TGTGCCAGCAGCGGGGTCGGGGGCCACACTGAAGCTTTCTTT. This sequence encodes CASSGVGGHTEAFF.

The chain carries TRBV4-2 and TRBJ1-6; a possible D gene is TRBD1 (5 bases). The germline V gene encodes CDR1 LGHNA and CDR2 YNFKEQ. There are 15 residues in the CDR3. The ends were cut back, 6 bases at V and 10 bases at J, with 19 bases in the middle. The CDR3 loop is CASSVRGSRGSPLHF. In nucleotides, the CDR3 is TGTGCCAGCAGTGTTCGGGGGTCCCGGGGGTCACCCCTCCACTTT.

The chain employs TRBV11-3 and TRBJ2-1; TRBD2 matches 14 bases. Unmatched junction bases numbered 21, after V lost 5 bases and J lost 9 bases. The CDR3 sequence is 20 residues long. Germline CDR1 reads SGHNT; CDR2 reads YENEEA. This CDR3 reads CASSPIRLGTSGSLDIEQFF. The CDR3 nucleotides are TGTGCCAGCAGCCCCATTCGCCTAGGGACTAGCGGGAGCCTTGACATTGAGCAGTTCTTC.

The chain combines TRBV7-8 with TRBJ2-3; 12 nucleotides agree with TRBD2. The CDR3 is 18 residues long. In germline, CDR1 is SGHVS, CDR2 FQNEAQ. After removal of 1 base from V and 0 bases from J, the junction contained 5 bases not matched to a gene. CDR3 region: CASSLVLAGGASTDTQYF. CDR3 nucleotides: TGTGCCAGCAGCTTAGTACTAGCGGGAGGTGCTAGCACAGATACGCAGTATTTT.

The chain links TRBV6-1 to TRBJ2-7, with 9 nucleotides matching TRBD1. The CDR3 loop spans 12 amino acids. Germline CDR1 is MNHNS and CDR2 is SASEGT. The trim removed 6 bases at V and 3 bases at J, leaving 0 bases unmatched. The CDR3 DNA follows: TGTGCCAGCAGGACAGGGGGCTACGAGCAGTACTTC. Protein product: CASRTGGYEQYF.

This clone was picked up many times. The chain joins TRBV29-1 to TRBJ2-1; 12 bases fit TRBD2. The CDR3 has 15 amino acids. Trimming at V came to 7 bases and at J to 6 bases, leaving 10 bases not matched to a gene. Germline V CDR1 and CDR2: SQVTM, ANQGSEA. CDR3 loop: CSARQGLAGFNEQFF. Written as DNA, the CDR3 is TGCAGCGCCCGACAGGGACTAGCGGGCTTCAATGAGCAGTTCTTC.

This clone showed up many times. This sequence joins TRBV5-1 and TRBJ2-7; D call uncertain. This CDR3 region has 13 residues. Germline lookup yields CDR1 SGHRS and CDR2 YFSETQ. V lost 1 base and J 2 bases, leaving 7 bases between the germline ends. CDR3 bases: TGCGCCAGCAGCTTGTATGGAACCTACGAGCAGTACTTC. Its protein product is CASSLYGTYEQYF. The full variable domain, completed using reference TRBV5-1 and TRBJ2-7, is KAGVTQTPRYLIKTRGQQVTLSCSPISGHRSVSWYQQTPGQGLQFLFEYFSETQRNKGNFPGRFSGRQFSNSRSEMNVSTLELGDSALYLCASSLYGTYEQYFGPGTRLTVT.

The chain employs TRBV25-1 and TRBJ2-7; no clear D. Germline CDR1 reads MGHDK; CDR2 reads SYGVNS. The CDR3 covers 14 residues. Trimming pared 6 bases from V and 2 bases from J, leaving 14 bases between. The CDR3 region has the DNA TGTGCCAGCAGCCCAAGTCGGGCCCCCTACGAGCAGTACTTC. Its translation is CASSPSRAPYEQYF.

The chain has TRBV29-1 and TRBJ2-5; 15 nucleotides line up with TRBD2. The J segment lost 3 bases and the V segment lost 7 bases, leaving 3 bases of the junction unmatched. This CDR3 comprises 14 residues. Germline CDR1 reads SQVTM; CDR2 reads ANQGSEA. The CDR3: CSGGTSGRKETQYF. DNA of the CDR3: TGCAGCGGCGGGACTAGCGGGAGGAAAGAGACCCAGTACTTC.

The chain links TRBV18 to TRBJ2-7; D might be TRBD2 (6 bases). The CDR3 has 14 residues. CDR1 is KGHSH and CDR2 is LQKENI in the germline V gene. V lost 5 bases and J 0 bases, leaving 11 bases between the germline ends. The CDR3 DNA sequence: TGTGCCAGCTCATTAGCGGTTAGCTCCTACGAGCAGTACTTC. This sequence encodes CASSLAVSSYEQYF.